Presented here are 21 T cell receptor beta chains from one specimen sequenced in a study of chemoradiotherapy in HPV16-positive cancers. Measured with immunoSEQ multiplex PCR; TCRdb has only the in-frame clones, and not every one. The table includes under 14,000 clones, over 65% detected once. This material was collected from a patient who underwent chemoradiotherapy. The source is a human donor with HPV-associated anogenital cancer.

The chain combines TRBV9 with TRBJ1-1, with D unclear. Germline CDR1 is SGDLS and CDR2 is YYNGEE. The CDR3 is 15 residues long. V dropped 3 bases and J dropped 0 bases, with 12 bases sitting between them. CDR3 DNA sequence: TGTGCCAGCAGCGCCTTCACTACCATGAACACTGAAGCTTTCTTT. Protein product: CASSAFTTMNTEAFF.

This chain links TRBV18 with TRBJ1-1; no clear D. The CDR3 has 13 residues. Deletions cut 8 bases from V and 1 base from J, with 11 bases between. Germline loops: CDR1 KGHSH, CDR2 LQKENI. CDR3 in amino acids: CASHTAPNTEAFF. DNA of the CDR3: TGTGCCAGCCATACAGCCCCGAACACTGAAGCTTTCTTT. Full variable domain (outside the CDR3, taken from reference TRBV18 and TRBJ1-1): NAGVMQNPRHLVRRRGQEARLRCSPMKGHSHVYWYRQLPEEGLKFMVYLQKENIIDESGMPKERFSAEFPKEGPSILRIQQVVRGDSAAYFCASHTAPNTEAFFGQGTRLTVV.

The V and J genes are TRBV29-1 and TRBJ2-1; 10 bases are shared with TRBD2. V dropped 4 bases and J dropped 5; count of bases not matched to a gene: 11. Germline V gene lookup returns CDR1 SQVTM and CDR2 ANQGSEA. The CDR3 runs to 16 residues. The CDR3 coding sequence is TGCAGCGTTGCCTATCTCCGGACTAGCGGAAACAATGAGCAGTTCTTC. The encoded protein is CSVAYLRTSGNNEQFF.

The chain is built from TRBV5-1 and TRBJ2-1; D gene ambiguous. Per germline, CDR1 SGHRS and CDR2 YFSETQ. V lost 6 bases to trimming and J lost 6 bases, with 7 bases between them. The CDR3 covers 11 residues. CDR3 amino acids: CASTLINEQFF. The DNA for the CDR3 is TGCGCCAGCACCCTCATCAATGAGCAGTTCTTC.

The genes are TRBV6-5 and TRBJ1-1; D perhaps matches TRBD1 (5 bases). This CDR3 contains 13 residues. CDR1 is MNHEY and CDR2 is SVGAGI in the germline V gene. With 2 bases removed from V and 4 bases from J, the gap between germline ends came to 8 bases. The CDR3 protein is CASSYQGPTEAFF. CDR3 DNA: TGTGCCAGCAGTTACCAGGGTCCCACTGAAGCTTTCTTT.

This clone turned up a few times. The V and J genes are TRBV7-6 and TRBJ2-1; TRBD2 aligns across 9 bases. Germline V gene data show CDR1 as SGHVS and CDR2 as FNYEAQ. This CDR3 spans 17 amino acids. J gave up 4 bases and V 5 bases, and 12 bases lay outside the gene matches. The CDR3 sequence is CASSRRVPSGVYNEQFF. CDR3 nucleotides: TGTGCCAGCAGCCGGCGGGTTCCTAGCGGGGTTTACAATGAGCAGTTCTTC. The full variable domain, in which reference TRBV7-6 and TRBJ2-1 provide the parts outside the CDR3, is GAGVSQSPRYKVTKRGQDVALRCDPISGHVSLYWYRQALGQGPEFLTYFNYEAQQDKSGLPNDRFSAERPEGSISTLTIQRTEQRDSAMYRCASSRRVPSGVYNEQFFGPGTRLTVL.

The CDR3 sequence: CASSLASGSLTYNEQFF. CDR3 bases: TGCGCCAGCAGCTTGGCTAGCGGGTCCCTTACCTACAATGAGCAGTTCTTC. V is TRBV5-1 and J is TRBJ2-1; TRBD2 matches 8 bases. Trimming at V came to 0 bases and at J to 2 bases, leaving 7 bases not matched to a gene. The CDR3 has 17 residues. The germline V gene encodes CDR1 SGHRS and CDR2 YFSETQ.

The chain couples TRBV6-1 to TRBJ1-2, with D tentatively TRBD1 (5 bases). The CDR3 is 13 residues long. Germline values: CDR1 MNHNS, CDR2 SASEGT. V lost 4 bases and J 11 bases, leaving 17 bases between the germline ends. This chain's CDR3 is CASSARGGAGYTF. In nucleotides, the CDR3 is TGTGCCAGCAGTGCGCGGGGCGGAGCTGGTTACACCTTC.

Only one count was recorded for this clone. The chain carries TRBV6-5 and TRBJ1-5; no reliable D call. Trimming removed 6 bases from V and 3 bases from J, with 15 bases in between. CDR3 length equals 15 residues. CDR1 is MNHEY, CDR2 SVGAGI, per germline. The CDR3 DNA follows: TGTGCCAGCAGCCTGAACCACGAGGACAATCAGCCCCAGCATTTT. Its protein is CASSLNHEDNQPQHF.

This chain links TRBV4-1 with TRBJ1-1, with 7 bases matching TRBD1. The trim removed 0 bases at V and 8 bases at J, leaving 9 bases unmatched. The CDR3 consists of 15 residues. The germline gives CDR1 MGHRA, CDR2 YSYEKL. CDR3 nucleotide sequence: TGCGCCAGCAGCCAAGATCAGGGGGGACCCAGGGAAGCTTTCTTT. Protein product: CASSQDQGGPREAFF.

The CDR3 nucleotides are TGTGCCAGCAGTTACCCTTCCGGGGAGCTGTTTTTT. It is translated as CASSYPSGELFF. The rearrangement uses TRBV6-5 and TRBJ2-2; D gene ambiguous. Germline values: CDR1 MNHEY, CDR2 SVGAGI. The length of the CDR3 is 12 residues. V was pared by 2 bases and J by 6 bases, with 4 bases between.

This clone showed up just once. V and J are TRBV21-1 and TRBJ2-7; the table's D call TRBD1 went unverified against the DNA. TRBV21-1 is shown as a pseudogene. The CDR3 sequence is 17 residues long. The CDR3 sequence is CASSRISDRSLIYEQYV. The CDR3, as DNA: TGTGCCAGCAGCAGAATCTCGGACAGGAGCCTAATCTACGAGCAGTACGTC.

This chain joins TRBV6-4 and TRBJ2-1; 12 nucleotides match TRBD2. The J segment lost 15 bases and the V segment lost 6 bases, leaving 9 bases of the junction unmatched. The germline CDR1 and CDR2 sequences are MRHNA and SNTAGT. The CDR3 totals 13 residues. The CDR3 bases are TGTGCCAGCAGAGGACTAGCGGGGACCCTGATGTTCTTC. Its translation is CASRGLAGTLMFF.

The rearrangement links TRBV4-3 to TRBJ2-2; maybe TRBD1 (5 bases). CDR1 and CDR2 from the germline V gene are LGHNA and YSLEER. V was shortened by 2 bases and J by 2 bases, with 9 bases between the two germline ends. The CDR3 spans 15 residues. In nucleotides, the CDR3 is TGCGCCAGCAGCCAATCAGGGTCAAACACCGGGGAGCTGTTTTTT. Protein product: CASSQSGSNTGELFF.

This sequence joins TRBV5-1 and TRBJ1-1, with 7 positions matching TRBD1. The V segment lost 4 bases and the J segment 5 bases; nucleotides outside the gene matches: 11. The CDR3 is made up of 15 amino acids. Germline CDR1 SGHRS, CDR2 YFSETQ. The chain's CDR3 is CASSATGTAQTEAFF. CDR3 sequence (DNA): TGCGCCAGCAGCGCTACCGGGACAGCTCAGACTGAAGCTTTCTTT.

This clone was seen once. This chain joins TRBV2 and TRBJ2-1; 10 nucleotides agree with TRBD2. The CDR3 is made up of 13 amino acids. Per germline, CDR1 SNHLY and CDR2 FYNNEI. The trim removed 6 bases at V and 6 bases at J, leaving 2 bases unmatched. The CDR3 DNA sequence: TGTGCCAGCAGGCGGACTAGCGGCAATGAGCAGTTCTTC. Its translation is CASRRTSGNEQFF. Full variable domain (outside the CDR3, taken from reference TRBV2 and TRBJ2-1): EPEVTQTPSHQVTQMGQEVILRCVPISNHLYFYWYRQILGQKVEFLVSFYNNEISEKSEIFDDQFSVERPDGSNFTLKIRSTKLEDSAMYFCASRRTSGNEQFFGPGTRLTVL.

V usage is TRBV11-1 and J usage is TRBJ2-7; a possible D gene is TRBD2 (6 bases). The CDR3 spans 13 residues. Deletions cut 2 bases from V and 5 bases from J, with 10 bases between. Germline V CDR1 and CDR2: SGHAT, FQDESV (reference sequence). As DNA, the CDR3 is TGTGCCAGCAGCTTATCTCGGGAGAACGAGCAGTACTTC. It specifies CASSLSRENEQYF.

V usage is TRBV27 and J usage is TRBJ2-7; 7 nucleotides agree with TRBD1. The CDR3 totals 15 residues. Germline V gene sequence: CDR1 MNHEY, CDR2 SMNVEV (reference sequence). Unmatched junction bases numbered 7, after V lost 2 bases and J lost 3 bases. The CDR3 spells CASSLRSGGLYEQYV. The CDR3 DNA sequence: TGTGCCAGCAGTTTAAGGTCAGGGGGTCTCTACGAGCAGTACGTC.

In regard to this clone: Germline and junction disagree at one end, which may indicate a read error. V is TRBV9 and J is TRBJ1-3; 8 bases fit TRBD1. This CDR3 has 17 residues. Germline CDR1 SGDLS, CDR2 YYNGEE. In nucleotides, the CDR3 is TGTGCCAACAGCGTAGGAAACAGGGGGATGGGCGGAAACACCATATATTTT. Its translation is CANSVGNRGMGGNTIYF.

The gene calls are TRBV7-2 and TRBJ2-5, with 7 bases fitting TRBD1. Losses at the gene ends were 1 base for V and 4 bases for J; bases not matched to a gene: 3. Looked up from germline, CDR1 is SGHTA and CDR2 is FQGNSA. The CDR3 runs 14 residues. DNA for the CDR3: TGTGCCAGCAGCTTAGGAGGGGGCGTAGAGACCCAGTACTTC. Translation gives CASSLGGGVETQYF.

CDR3 sequence (DNA): TGCGCCAGCAGCAAGGACACCATCCAAGAGACCCAGTACTTC. Encoded protein: CASSKDTIQETQYF. The gene calls are TRBV5-1 and TRBJ2-5; possibly TRBD1 for D (5 bases). The germline CDR1 and CDR2 sequences are SGHRS and YFSETQ. The V gene lost 4 bases and the J gene lost 1 base, with 11 bases spanning the gap. The CDR3 covers 14 residues.